Sequencing of this T cell receptor (beta chain) was carried out in a study of graft-versus-host responses after intestinal transplantation. V was cut by 6 bases and J by 0 bases, with 17 bases left in between. The CDR3 spans 15 residues. Germline V lookup: CDR1 SQVTM, CDR2 ANQGSEA. Points from the study as a whole: Detected in recipient marrow were GvH clones, some of which were first observed in ileum or blood.

About this clone: What it recognizes is unknown. The same CDR3 also results from other DNA sequences found in this sample.

The data were produced by immunoSEQ multiplex PCR, yet TCRdb's version contains in-frame clones alone and is incomplete. This sample carries 80,000 to 100,000 clones, roughly 80% of them seen once, and the ten largest clones take approximately 17%. The sample in question was unstimulated CD8+ T cells sorted from spleen or lymph node cells, obtained before intestinal transplant. The rearrangement joins TRBV29-1 to TRBJ1-1; tentative D call: TRBD1 (6 bases). The clonotype comes from a human donor who received an intestinal transplant. CDR3 residues: CSVVGGGLLNTEAFF. In DNA form, the CDR3 reads TGCAGCGTGGTTGGGGGGGGGCTGCTGAACACTGAAGCTTTCTTT.